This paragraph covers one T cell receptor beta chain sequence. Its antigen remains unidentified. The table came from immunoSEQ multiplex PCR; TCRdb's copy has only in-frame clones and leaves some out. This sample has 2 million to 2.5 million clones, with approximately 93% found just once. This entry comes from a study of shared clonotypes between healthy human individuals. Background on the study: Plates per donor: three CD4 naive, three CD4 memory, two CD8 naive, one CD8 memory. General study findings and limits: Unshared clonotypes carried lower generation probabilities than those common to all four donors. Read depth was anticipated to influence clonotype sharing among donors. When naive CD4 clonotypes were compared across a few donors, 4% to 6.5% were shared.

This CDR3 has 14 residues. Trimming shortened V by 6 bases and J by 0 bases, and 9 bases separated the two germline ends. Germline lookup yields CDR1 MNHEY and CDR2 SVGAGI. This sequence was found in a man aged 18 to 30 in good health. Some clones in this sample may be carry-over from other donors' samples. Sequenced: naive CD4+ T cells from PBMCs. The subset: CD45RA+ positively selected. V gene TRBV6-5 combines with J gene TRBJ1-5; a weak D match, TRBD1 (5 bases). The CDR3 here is CASRRQNSNQPQHF. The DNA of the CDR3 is TGTGCCAGCAGGAGACAGAATAGCAATCAGCCCCAGCATTTT.